Listed below are T cell receptor beta chains from one sample, sequenced in a study of chemoradiotherapy in HPV16-positive cancers. Method: immunoSEQ multiplex PCR; TCRdb's copy keeps in-frame clones and lacks some. The table has tens of thousands of clones, about four fifths seen once. The sequences come from blood, collected from a patient who underwent chemoradiotherapy. Receptor source: a human donor with HPV-associated anogenital cancer. Each CDR3 is given with its conserved first and last residue. The order of the fields is CDR3 protein, V gene, J gene.

cdr3_aa: CASSSGTGGTEAFF
v_call: TRBV5-4
j_call: TRBJ1-1

cdr3_aa: CSARGTNEQFF
v_call: TRBV20-1
j_call: TRBJ2-1

cdr3_aa: CASSLTGGAHYTF
v_call: TRBV27
j_call: TRBJ1-2

cdr3_aa: CASRGGGGPPGELFF
v_call: TRBV6-5
j_call: TRBJ2-2

cdr3_aa: CASSIDWGIADGYTF
v_call: TRBV19
j_call: TRBJ1-2

cdr3_aa: CASRNPLGTGTDTQYF
v_call: TRBV6-6
j_call: TRBJ2-3

cdr3_aa: CASSSGQGQAYGYTF
v_call: TRBV7-9
j_call: TRBJ1-2

cdr3_aa: CASSWTGSSDYGYTF
v_call: TRBV5-1
j_call: TRBJ1-2

cdr3_aa: CASSETGANHQPQHF
v_call: TRBV2
j_call: TRBJ1-5

cdr3_aa: CASSVNRGFGSPLHF
v_call: TRBV9
j_call: TRBJ1-6

cdr3_aa: CASATSSNYGYTF
v_call: TRBV27
j_call: TRBJ1-2

cdr3_aa: CASTKGSQPQHF
v_call: TRBV19
j_call: TRBJ1-5

cdr3_aa: CASSFGIGGQSTDTQYF
v_call: TRBV5-1
j_call: TRBJ2-3

cdr3_aa: CSAGGQSYTF
v_call: TRBV20-1
j_call: TRBJ1-2

cdr3_aa: CASSEAPMAIQYF
v_call: TRBV2
j_call: TRBJ2-4

cdr3_aa: CASSLQRGAGPRDEQFF
v_call: TRBV5-5
j_call: TRBJ2-1

cdr3_aa: CASGRQGANNEQFF
v_call: TRBV12-5
j_call: TRBJ2-1

cdr3_aa: CASSFESGNTGELFF
v_call: TRBV5-1
j_call: TRBJ2-2